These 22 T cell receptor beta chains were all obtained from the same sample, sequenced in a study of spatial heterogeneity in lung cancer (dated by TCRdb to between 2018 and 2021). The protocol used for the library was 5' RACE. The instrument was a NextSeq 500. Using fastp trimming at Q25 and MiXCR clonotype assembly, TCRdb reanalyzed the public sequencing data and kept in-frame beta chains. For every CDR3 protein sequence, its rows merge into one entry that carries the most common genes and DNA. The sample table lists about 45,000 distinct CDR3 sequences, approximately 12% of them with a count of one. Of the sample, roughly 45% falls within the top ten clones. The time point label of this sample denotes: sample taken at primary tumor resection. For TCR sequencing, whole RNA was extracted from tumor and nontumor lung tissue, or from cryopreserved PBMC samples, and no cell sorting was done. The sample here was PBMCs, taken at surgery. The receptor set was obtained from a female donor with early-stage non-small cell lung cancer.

This CDR3 is CASSLGIGQSSYEQYF. DNA of the CDR3: TGTGCCAGCAGCTTAGGCATTGGACAGAGCTCCTACGAGCAGTACTTC. This rearrangement joins TRBV7-9 to TRBJ2-7; D may be TRBD1 (6 bases). Germline CDR1 is SEHNR and CDR2 is FQNEAQ (reference sequence). With 1 base removed from V and 0 bases from J, the gap between germline ends came to 13 bases. CDR3 length equals 16 residues.

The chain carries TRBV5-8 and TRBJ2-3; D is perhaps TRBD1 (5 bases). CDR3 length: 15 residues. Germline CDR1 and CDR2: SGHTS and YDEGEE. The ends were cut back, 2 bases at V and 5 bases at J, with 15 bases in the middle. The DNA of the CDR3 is TGTGCCAGCAGCTTTTCAGGGTCAATTCAAGATACGCAGTATTTT. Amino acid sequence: CASSFSGSIQDTQYF.

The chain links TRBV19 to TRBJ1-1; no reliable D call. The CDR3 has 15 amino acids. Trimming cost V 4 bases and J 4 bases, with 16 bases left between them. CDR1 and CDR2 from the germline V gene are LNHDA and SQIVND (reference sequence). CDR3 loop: CASSTDPNRGTEAFF. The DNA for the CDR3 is TGTGCCAGTAGTACGGACCCAAACCGGGGCACTGAAGCTTTCTTT.

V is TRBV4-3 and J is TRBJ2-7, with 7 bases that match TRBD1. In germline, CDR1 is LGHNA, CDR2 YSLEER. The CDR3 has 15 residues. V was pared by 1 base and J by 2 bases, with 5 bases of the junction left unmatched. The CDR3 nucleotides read TGCGCCAGCAGCCAAGCCCCCGGGACAGCCTACGAGCAGTACTTC. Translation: CASSQAPGTAYEQYF.

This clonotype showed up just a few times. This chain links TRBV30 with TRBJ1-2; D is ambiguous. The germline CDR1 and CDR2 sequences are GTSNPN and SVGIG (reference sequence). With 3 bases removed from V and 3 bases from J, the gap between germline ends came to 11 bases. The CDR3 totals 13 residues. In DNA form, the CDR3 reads TGTGCCTGGAGGATCCGGCTGGACTATGGCTACACCTTC. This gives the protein CAWRIRLDYGYTF.

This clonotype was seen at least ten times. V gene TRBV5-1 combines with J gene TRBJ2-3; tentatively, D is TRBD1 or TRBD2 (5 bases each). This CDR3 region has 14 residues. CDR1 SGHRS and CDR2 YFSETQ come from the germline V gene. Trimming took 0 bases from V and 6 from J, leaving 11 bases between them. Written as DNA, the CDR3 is TGCGCCAGCAGCTTGGCCGGGGCTGATGATACGCAGTATTTT. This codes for CASSLAGADDTQYF.

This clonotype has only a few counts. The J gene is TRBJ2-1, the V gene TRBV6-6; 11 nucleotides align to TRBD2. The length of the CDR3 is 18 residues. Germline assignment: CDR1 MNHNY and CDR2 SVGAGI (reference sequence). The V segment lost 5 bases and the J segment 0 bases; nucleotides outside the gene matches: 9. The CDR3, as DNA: TGTGCCAGCAGTACCGGGACTAGCGGTACCGGCTCCTACAATGAGCAGTTCTTC. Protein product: CASSTGTSGTGSYNEQFF.

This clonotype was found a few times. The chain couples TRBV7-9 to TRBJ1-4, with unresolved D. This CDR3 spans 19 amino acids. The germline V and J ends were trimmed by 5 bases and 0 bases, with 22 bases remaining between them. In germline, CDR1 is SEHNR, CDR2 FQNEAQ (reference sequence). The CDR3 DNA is TGTGCCAGCAGCCACCCACATGGACGGCCGCTTGCAACTAATGAAAAACTGTTTTTT. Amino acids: CASSHPHGRPLATNEKLFF. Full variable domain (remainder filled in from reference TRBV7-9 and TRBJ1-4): DTGVSQNPRHKITKRGQNVTFRCDPISEHNRLYWYRQTLGQGPEFLTYFQNEAQLEKSRLLSDRFSAERPKGSFSTLEIQRTEQGDSAMYLCASSHPHGRPLATNEKLFFGSGTQLSVL.

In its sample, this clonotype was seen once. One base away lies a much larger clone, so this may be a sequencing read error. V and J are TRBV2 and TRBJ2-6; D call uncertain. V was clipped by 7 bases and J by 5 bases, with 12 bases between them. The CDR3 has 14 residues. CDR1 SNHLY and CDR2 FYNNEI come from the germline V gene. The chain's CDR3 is CASMYDSRANVLTF. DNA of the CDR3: TGTGCCAGCATGTACGATTCTAGGGCCAACGTCCTGACTTTC.

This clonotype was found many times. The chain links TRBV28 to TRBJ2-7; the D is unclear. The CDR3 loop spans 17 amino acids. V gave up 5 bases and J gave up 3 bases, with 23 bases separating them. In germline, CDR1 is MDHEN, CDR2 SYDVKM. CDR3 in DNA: TGTGCCAGCAGTCCACCGGATTGGGCCTCAAGGCACTACGAGCAGTACTTC. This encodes CASSPPDWASRHYEQYF.

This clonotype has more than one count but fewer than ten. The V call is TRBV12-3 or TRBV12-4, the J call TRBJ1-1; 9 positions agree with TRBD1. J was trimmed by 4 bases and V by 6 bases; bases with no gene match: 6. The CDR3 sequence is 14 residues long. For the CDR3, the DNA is TGTGCCAGCAGGATGACAGGGGGGAGCACTGAAGCTTTCTTT. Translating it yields CASRMTGGSTEAFF.

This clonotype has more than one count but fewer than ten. CDR3 in amino acids: CASKEGAGSLFYGYTF. In DNA, the CDR3 is TGTGCCAGCAAGGAGGGGGCCGGCAGCCTCTTCTATGGCTACACCTTC. This chain uses TRBV19 with TRBJ1-2; 7 bases are a match to TRBD1. The CDR3 has 16 residues. Germline CDR1 LNHDA, CDR2 SQIVND (reference sequence). V shed 9 bases, J shed 4 bases, and the junction held 17 bases outside the gene matches.

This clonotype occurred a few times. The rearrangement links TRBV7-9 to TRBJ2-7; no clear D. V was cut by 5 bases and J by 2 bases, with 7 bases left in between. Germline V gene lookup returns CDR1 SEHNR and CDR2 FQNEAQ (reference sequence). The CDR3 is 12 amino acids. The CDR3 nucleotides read TGTGCCAGCAGCCCAACACCCTACGAGCAGTACTTC. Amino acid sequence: CASSPTPYEQYF.

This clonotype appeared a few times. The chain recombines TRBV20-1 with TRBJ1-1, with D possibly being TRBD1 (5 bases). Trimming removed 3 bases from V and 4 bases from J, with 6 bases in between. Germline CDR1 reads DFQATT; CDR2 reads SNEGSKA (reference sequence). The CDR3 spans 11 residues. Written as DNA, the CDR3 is TGCAGTGCTAGTGGGGGCACTGAAGCTTTCTTT. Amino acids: CSASGGTEAFF.

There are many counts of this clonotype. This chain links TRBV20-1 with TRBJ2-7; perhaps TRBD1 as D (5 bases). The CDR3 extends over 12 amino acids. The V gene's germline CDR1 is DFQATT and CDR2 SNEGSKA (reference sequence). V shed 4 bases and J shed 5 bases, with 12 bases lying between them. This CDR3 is CSANPRENEQYF. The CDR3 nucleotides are TGCAGTGCTAACCCCAGGGAAAACGAGCAGTACTTC.

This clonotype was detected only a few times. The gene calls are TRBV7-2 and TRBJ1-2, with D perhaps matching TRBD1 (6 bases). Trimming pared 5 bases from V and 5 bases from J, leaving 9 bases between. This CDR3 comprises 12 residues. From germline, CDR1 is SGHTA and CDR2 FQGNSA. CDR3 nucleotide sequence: TGTGCCAGCAGCGTGGACAGATATGGCTACACCTTC. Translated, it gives CASSVDRYGYTF.

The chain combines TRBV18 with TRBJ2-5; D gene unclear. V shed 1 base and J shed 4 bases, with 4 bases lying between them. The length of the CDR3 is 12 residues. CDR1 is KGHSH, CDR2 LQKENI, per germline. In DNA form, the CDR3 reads TGTGCCAGCTCACCACAGCGAGAGACCCAGTACTTC. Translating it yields CASSPQRETQYF.

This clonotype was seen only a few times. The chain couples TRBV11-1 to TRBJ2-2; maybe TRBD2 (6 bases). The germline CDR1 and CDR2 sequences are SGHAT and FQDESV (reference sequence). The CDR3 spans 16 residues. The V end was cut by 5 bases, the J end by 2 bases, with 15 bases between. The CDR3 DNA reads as TGTGCCAGCAGCACCGGGACTTTTCATAACACCGGGGAGCTGTTTTTT. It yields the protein CASSTGTFHNTGELFF.

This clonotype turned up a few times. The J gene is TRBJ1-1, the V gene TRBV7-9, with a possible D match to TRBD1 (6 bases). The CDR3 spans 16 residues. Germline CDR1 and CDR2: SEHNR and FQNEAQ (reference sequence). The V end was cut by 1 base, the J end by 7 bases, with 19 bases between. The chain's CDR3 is CASSLVGGRDGYEAFF. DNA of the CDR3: TGTGCCAGCAGCTTAGTCGGGGGCAGGGATGGATATGAAGCTTTCTTT.

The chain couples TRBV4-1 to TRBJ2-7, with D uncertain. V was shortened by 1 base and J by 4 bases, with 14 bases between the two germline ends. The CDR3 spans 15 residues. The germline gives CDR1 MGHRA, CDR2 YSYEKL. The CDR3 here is CASSQGAEARYEQYF. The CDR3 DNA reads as TGCGCCAGCAGCCAAGGGGCAGAAGCCAGATACGAGCAGTACTTC.

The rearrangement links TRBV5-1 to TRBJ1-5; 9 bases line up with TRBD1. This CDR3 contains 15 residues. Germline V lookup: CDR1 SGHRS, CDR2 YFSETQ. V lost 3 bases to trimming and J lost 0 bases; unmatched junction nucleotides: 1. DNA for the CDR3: TGCGCCAGCAGCTGGACAGGGGATAGCAATCAGCCCCAGCATTTT. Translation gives CASSWTGDSNQPQHF. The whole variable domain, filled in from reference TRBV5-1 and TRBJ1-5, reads KAGVTQTPRYLIKTRGQQVTLSCSPISGHRSVSWYQQTPGQGLQFLFEYFSETQRNKGNFPGRFSGRQFSNSRSEMNVSTLELGDSALYLCASSWTGDSNQPQHFGDGTRLSIL.

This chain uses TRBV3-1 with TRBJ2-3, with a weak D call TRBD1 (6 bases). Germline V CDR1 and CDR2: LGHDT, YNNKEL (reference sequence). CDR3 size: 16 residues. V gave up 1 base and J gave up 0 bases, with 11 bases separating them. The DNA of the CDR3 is TGTGCCAGCAGCCAAGGGACAGCCTCTAGCACAGATACGCAGTATTTT. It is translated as CASSQGTASSTDTQYF.